The source of this T cell receptor beta chain is a study of blood T cells in healthy people across ages. The authors ran a second PCR of roughly 6 to 11 cycles using a sample-barcoded 5' primer and a J-beta primer mix. TCRdb called the 5' RACE reads again in MiXCR, with one record for every CDR3 protein. Of 1.2 million to 1.5 million distinct CDR3 sequences listed, approximately 60% are singletons. Researchers report isolating at least 6 million PBMCs per sample. The germline V gene has CDR1 SGHRS and CDR2 YFSETQ. The CDR3 extends over 13 amino acids. The V gene is TRBV5-1, the J gene TRBJ2-5; D uncertain. The DNA end favors TRBJ2-7, so the J call may be wrong. Material for sequencing was blood. This receptor was obtained from a man between 18 and 29 years old in good health. CDR3 nucleotide sequence: TGCGCCAGCAGCTTGGTGGAAAACTACGAGCAGTACTTC. Translated, it gives CASSLVENYEQYF.